The 11 T cell receptor beta chains below come from one sample, sequenced in a study of cytomegalovirus exposure and HLA in healthy donors. Amplification used 60 Vbeta primers and 13 Jbeta primers. Clones were read by immunoSEQ multiplex PCR, and TCRdb kept only the in-frame ones, dropping some. The sample lists over 100,000 clones, roughly 8.3% seen once, with under 7% in the top ten. Material: PBMCs. The source of these receptors is a man aged 35-49 years in good health and CMV-seronegative.

The genes are TRBV9 and TRBJ2-7; TRBD2 might be the D (6 bases). The V end lost 4 bases, the J end lost 6 bases, and 17 bases lay between the germline ends. CDR3 length: 14 residues. In germline, CDR1 is SGDLS, CDR2 YYNGEE. The CDR3 coding sequence is TGTGCCAGCAGCCCCGGGACTGTACCGGGCGAGCAGTACTTC. Amino acid sequence: CASSPGTVPGEQYF. Filled out from reference TRBV9 and TRBJ2-7, the complete variable domain reads DSGVTQTPKHLITATGQRVTLRCSPRSGDLSVYWYQQSLDQGLQFLIQYYNGEERAKGNILERFSAQQFPDLHSELNLSSLELGDSALYFCASSPGTVPGEQYFGPGTRLTVT.

This clone has more than one count but fewer than ten. The CDR3 region is CASSFSQAGTGELFF. CDR3 DNA: TGTGCCAGCAGTTTTTCGCAGGCTGGCACCGGGGAGCTGTTTTTT. V is TRBV28 and J is TRBJ2-2; D gene unclear. This CDR3 has 15 residues. The V and J ends lost 3 bases and 4 bases respectively, with 12 bases between them. Per the germline V gene, CDR1 is MDHEN and CDR2 is SYDVKM.

This clone was recorded a few times. J is TRBJ2-7 and V is TRBV23-1; 8 bases agree with TRBD1. TRBV23-1 is reported as an ORF; its role is uncertain. V lost 3 bases, J lost 0 bases, and 7 bases stayed unmatched. This CDR3 contains 16 residues. The CDR3 nucleotides read TGCGCCAGCAGTCATTCGGGACAGGCCAGCTCCTACGAGCAGTACTTC. Protein sequence: CASSHSGQASSYEQYF.

This clone appeared many times. A junction end diverges from the germline sequence, so it may reflect a read error. The J gene is TRBJ1-2, the V gene TRBV11-2, with D maybe TRBD1 (5 bases). Per the germline V gene, CDR1 is SGHAT and CDR2 is FQNNGV. This CDR3 contains 12 residues. For the CDR3, the DNA is TGTGCCAGCAGCCCTCTCCTAGGACACCCATACTTC. Its translation: CASSPLLGHPYF.

A remark on this clone: The identical CDR3 is also encoded by other nucleotide sequences in the sample. The chain recombines TRBV28 with TRBJ2-7; 10 nucleotides agree with TRBD2. Losses at the gene ends were 6 bases for V and 2 bases for J; bases not matched to a gene: 4. Per the germline V gene, CDR1 is MDHEN and CDR2 is SYDVKM. The CDR3 covers 14 residues. CDR3 sequence reads: CASSIAGGPYEQYF. The DNA for the CDR3 is TGTGCCAGCAGCATAGCGGGGGGACCCTACGAGCAGTACTTC.

This clone was picked up a small number of times. Here the CDR3 DNA reads TGTGCCAGCAGTTACGCCCCCGGGAGCTCCTACGAGCAGTACTTC. The encoded protein is CASSYAPGSSYEQYF. This chain joins TRBV6-5 and TRBJ2-7; possible D gene TRBD2, 6 bases. Germline V gives CDR1 MNHEY, CDR2 SVGAGI. Deletions cut 2 bases from V and 0 bases from J, with 11 bases between. The CDR3 is 15 amino acids.

The rearrangement uses TRBV9 and TRBJ2-3; 10 bases are a match to TRBD2. The CDR3 spans 20 residues. CDR1 is SGDLS and CDR2 is YYNGEE in the germline V gene. J was trimmed by 0 bases and V by 0 bases; bases with no gene match: 13. CDR3 nucleotides: TGTGCCAGCAGCGTAGCCCGGGGGAGCGGGGGGGCCTCTAGCACAGATACGCAGTATTTT. Its protein is CASSVARGSGGASSTDTQYF.

This clone was detected only a few times. The chain joins TRBV30 to TRBJ1-2; 10 positions match TRBD1. The CDR3 sequence is 16 residues long. Germline trimming cut 2 bases from V and 2 bases from J; bases unmatched to any gene: 8. Germline lookup yields CDR1 GTSNPN and CDR2 SVGIG (reference sequence). The CDR3 protein is CAWSRPGQGNNYGYTF. The CDR3 coding sequence is TGTGCCTGGAGTCGACCGGGACAGGGGAACAACTATGGCTACACCTTC.

J is TRBJ2-1 and V is TRBV7-6, with D possibly matching TRBD2 (5 bases). Per the germline V gene, CDR1 is SGHVS and CDR2 is FNYEAQ. V shed 4 bases and J shed 1 base, with 11 bases lying between them. The CDR3 is 15 residues long. The chain's CDR3 is CASSSGRGSYNEQFF. CDR3 DNA sequence: TGTGCCAGCAGCTCCGGCCGGGGATCCTACAATGAGCAGTTCTTC.

V usage is TRBV27 and J usage is TRBJ1-6, with 8 bases aligning to TRBD1. The length of the CDR3 is 14 residues. With 5 bases clipped from V and 9 bases from J, the junction kept 6 bases outside the gene matches. Germline-derived CDR1 and CDR2 are MNHEY and SMNVEV (reference sequence). CDR3 DNA: TGTGCCAGCAGTAGCGACAGGGGAGGTTCACCCCTCCACTTT. It encodes CASSSDRGGSPLHF.

This clone has a handful of counts. This chain joins TRBV6-1 and TRBJ1-1; the D is unclear. V gave up 8 bases and J gave up 4 bases, with 11 bases separating them. In germline, CDR1 is MNHNS, CDR2 SASEGT. The CDR3 covers 12 residues. CDR3 in DNA: TGTGCCAGCCGTGGTCGGTCCACTGAAGCTTTCTTT. Amino acids: CASRGRSTEAFF.